This T cell receptor (beta chain) was retrieved from a study of regulatory T cells in long-lasting Graves disease. With respect to this clonotype: The antigen is unknown.

Through Arm-PCR of CDR3 regions and iRepertoire HTBI primers, TCR beta libraries were built. Using its own MiXCR run on the multiplex PCR reads, TCRdb lists one record per CDR3 protein. The table records about 540,000 distinct CDR3 sequences, roughly 12% of them present only once. Study-level findings and limits: A greater number of public clonotypes (2,741) was shared by persistent patients than by new patients (around 970).

Time point: newly diagnosed GD, antithyroid drugs for less than 3 months. PBMCs were the source of the RNA used for TCR sequencing. Xi'an, China, was home to the endocrinology department that provided patients. This same sample was also part of a study on T cells in Graves' hyperthyroidism and ophthalmopathy.

This receptor was obtained from a man between 25 and 39 years old with Graves disease. The specimen was peripheral blood mononuclear cells (PBMCs), collected at new diagnosis, from a patient treated with antithyroid drugs.

The CDR3 loop reads CASSSFQGDYGYTF. The CDR3 coding sequence is TGTGCCAGCAGCTCGTTTCAGGGGGACTATGGCTACACCTTC. The chain recombines TRBV7-8 with TRBJ1-2; 7 bases are shared with TRBD1. The V gene end was trimmed by 4 bases and the J gene end by 3 bases; junction bases not matched to a gene: 5. This CDR3 is 14 amino acids long. Germline V gene sequence: CDR1 SGHVS, CDR2 FQNEAQ.